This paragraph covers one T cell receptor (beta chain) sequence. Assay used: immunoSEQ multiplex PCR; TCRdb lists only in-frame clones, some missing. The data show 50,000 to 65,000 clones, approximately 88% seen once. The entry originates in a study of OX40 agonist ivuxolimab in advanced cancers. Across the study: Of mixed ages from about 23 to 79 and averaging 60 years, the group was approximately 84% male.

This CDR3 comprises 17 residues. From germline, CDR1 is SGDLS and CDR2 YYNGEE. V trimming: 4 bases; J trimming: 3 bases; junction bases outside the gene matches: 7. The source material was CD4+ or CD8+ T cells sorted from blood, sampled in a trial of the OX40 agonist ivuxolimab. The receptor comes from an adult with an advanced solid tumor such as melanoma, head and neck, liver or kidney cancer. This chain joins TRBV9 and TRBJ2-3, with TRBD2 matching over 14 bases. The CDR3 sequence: CASSPRLAGGGTDTQYF. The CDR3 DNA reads TGTGCCAGCAGCCCAAGACTAGCGGGAGGGGGGACAGATACGCAGTATTTT.